This TCR beta chain is drawn from a study of T cells after yellow fever vaccination. Findings and caveats of the study: Of the clonotypes, a small share occurred in both CD4 and CD8 compartments. Most primary-vaccination clones recurred post-booster (around 97% CD4, over 70% CD8).

The TCR cDNA carried a universal primer site and UMIs from 5'RACE template switching. TCRdb itself ran the 5' RACE reads through MiXCR, one entry per CDR3 protein. The sample holds approximately 510,000 distinct CDR3 sequences, around a fifth seen once. As concerns this clonotype: Its target is unknown.

Germline CDR1 SQVTM, CDR2 ANQGSEA. The CDR3 consists of 13 residues. Trimming removed 7 bases from V and 10 bases from J, with 21 bases in between. This receptor was identified in a man between 18 and 35 years old who received the YFV17D yellow fever vaccine. This material consisted of PBMCs, taken roughly 20 days after the first yellow fever vaccination. The chain couples TRBV29-1 to TRBJ2-3; tentative D call: TRBD1 (6 bases). CDR3 DNA sequence: TGCAGCGCGGCATCCCGACAGGAGGCGTCGCAGTATTTT. Protein: CSAASRQEASQYF.